This T cell receptor beta chain was found in a study of response to subunit inactivated influenza vaccine (dated by TCRdb to about 2018). General notes on the study: Deep quantitative T cell receptor repertoire profiling was used in the study to track responses to a trivalent subunit inactivated influenza vaccine.

Library preparation was by RT-PCR. TCRdb shows the sequencer as Illumina HiSeq 2500. TCRdb handled the public reads itself, with Q25 trimming in fastp and clone calling in MiXCR, and kept productive beta chains. When rows share a CDR3 protein, they turn into one entry using the most common DNA and genes. Recorded for this sample are some 640,000 distinct CDR3 sequences; about 15% of them occurred a single time. The ten top clones hold approximately 7% of the sample. General conclusions and limits of the study: The authors proposed that each seasonal influenza vaccination may bring in only a limited number of new T cells.

Concerning this clonotype: Its antigen target is currently unknown. The sample holds no much larger clone one base away, and base qualities are not on file.

The CDR3 holds 17 amino acids from the cysteine to the phenylalanine. CDR3 DNA is the only sequence kept; it has 51 bases, read in frame from the first base. V and J are truncated by 0 bases and 4 bases respectively, leaving an intervening sequence of 15 bases. According to the germline V gene, CDR1 reads LGHNA and CDR2 reads YNFKEQ. The chain was built from TRBV4-2 and TRBJ2-2; D gene: possibly TRBD1, on 6 matching bases. This receptor was identified in a man between 45 and 60 years old who received an inactivated influenza vaccine. Donor details come from another sample of the same person, matched by shared clones. Sequences were derived from PBMCs from blood, sampled about 14 days before vaccination. CDR3 reads: CASSQDRGTQSTGELFF. The DNA is as follows: TGTGCCAGCAGCCAAGATAGGGGGACCCAAAGCACCGGGGAGCTGTTTTTT.